Described below is a single T cell receptor beta chain sequence and its context. Trimming pared 5 bases from V and 3 bases from J, leaving 14 bases between. The CDR3 runs 14 residues. CDR1 and CDR2 from the germline V gene are SEHNR and FQNEAQ (reference sequence). The data stem from a study of blood T cell repertoires in COVID-19. As for the study in general: The United States, Italy and Spain provided the acute and convalescent COVID-19 samples.

Original handling: Scientists estimated how many nucleated cells there were by amplifying reference gene primers. Only in-frame clones appear in the TCRdb table, and some are missing; sequencing was by immunoSEQ multiplex PCR. The V and J calls and the clone size are those of that table, but D and trimming were determined from the DNA. Of about 200,000 clones listed, approximately 80% are singletons. What was sequenced was peripheral blood. This receptor was identified in a woman aged 80 or older with COVID-19, enrolled during active disease. The gene calls are TRBV7-9 and TRBJ2-7; tentative D call: TRBD1 (7 bases). In DNA form, the CDR3 reads TGTGCCAGCAGCAAGGAGGGGGCGTTCTACGAGCAGTACTTC. This sequence encodes CASSKEGAFYEQYF.